Below, 9 T cell receptor beta chains from the same sample are listed, as sequenced in a study of response to subunit inactivated influenza vaccine. TCRdb processed the RT-PCR reads anew with MiXCR; each CDR3 protein has one entry. Among fewer than 700,000 distinct CDR3 sequences listed, 10% to 15% were seen once. The sequencing used PBMCs from blood, collected 45 days after vaccination. These receptors were taken from a man between 45 and 60 years old who received an inactivated influenza vaccine.

This clonotype was seen repeatedly, ten times or more. V and J are TRBV27 and TRBJ2-7; D is uncertain. This CDR3 spans 13 amino acids. V was pared by 8 bases and J by 0 bases, with 11 bases between. The germline V gene has CDR1 MNHEY and CDR2 SMNVEV (reference sequence). The chain's CDR3 is CASGPTFSYEQYF. CDR3 DNA sequence: TGTGCCAGCGGCCCCACATTCTCCTACGAGCAGTACTTC.

The chain is built from TRBV18 and TRBJ2-3; D is ambiguous. The CDR3 loop spans 15 amino acids. Trimming pared 5 bases from V and 1 base from J, leaving 13 bases between. CDR1 is KGHSH, CDR2 LQKENI, per germline. CDR3 residues: CASSTIGVGTDTQYF. CDR3 coding DNA: TGTGCCAGCTCAACCATTGGGGTTGGCACAGATACGCAGTATTTT. Filled out from reference TRBV18 and TRBJ2-3, the complete variable domain reads NAGVMQNPRHLVRRRGQEARLRCSPMKGHSHVYWYRQLPEEGLKFMVYLQKENIIDESGMPKERFSAEFPKEGPSILRIQQVVRGDSAAYFCASSTIGVGTDTQYFGPGTRLTVL.

This clonotype has more than one count but fewer than ten. The chain joins TRBV12-3 or TRBV12-4 to TRBJ2-5; 10 positions match TRBD1. CDR3 length equals 14 residues. V lost 5 bases, J lost 8 bases, and 8 bases stayed unmatched. As DNA, the CDR3 is TGTGCCAGCAGTCGATCGGACAGGGGGGCTACCCAGTACTTC. This encodes CASSRSDRGATQYF.

At least ten counts were recorded for this clonotype. The chain has TRBV5-1 and TRBJ2-7; no clear D. Germline CDR1 is SGHRS and CDR2 is YFSETQ. V gave up 0 bases and J gave up 3 bases, with 7 bases separating them. The CDR3 contains 13 residues. DNA of the CDR3: TGCGCCAGCAGCTTGGCGACGGGCTACGAGCAGTACTTC. This encodes CASSLATGYEQYF.

This sequence joins TRBV11-2 and TRBJ2-2; D is uncertain. The CDR3 runs to 14 residues. Germline-derived CDR1 and CDR2 are SGHAT and FQNNGV. The ends were cut back, 1 base at V and 3 bases at J, with 6 bases in the middle. CDR3 sequence reads: CASSLALDTGELFF. CDR3 coding DNA: TGTGCCAGCAGCTTAGCCCTAGACACCGGGGAGCTGTTTTTT.

This clonotype has at least ten counts. The gene calls are TRBV4-3 and TRBJ1-6, with D possibly matching TRBD1 (6 bases). Germline V gene sequence: CDR1 LGHNA, CDR2 YSLEER. V gave up 0 bases and J gave up 9 bases, with 15 bases separating them. The CDR3 has 16 residues. The CDR3, as DNA: TGCGCCAGCAGCCAAGATCGAAAGGGGGGACGTTCACCCCTCCACTTT. Its protein is CASSQDRKGGRSPLHF.

The genes are TRBV5-1 and TRBJ2-5, with D possibly matching TRBD2 (6 bases). Germline CDR1 and CDR2: SGHRS and YFSETQ. V was pared by 0 bases and J by 4 bases, with 16 bases between. The CDR3 covers 16 residues. CDR3 residues: CASSLDGTAVGETQYF. The CDR3 nucleotides read TGCGCCAGCAGCTTGGACGGGACTGCGGTTGGAGAGACCCAGTACTTC.

In its sample, this clonotype was seen a few times. The rearrangement uses TRBV21-1 and TRBJ2-1. TRBV21-1 is a known pseudogene. The CDR3 length is 11 residues. The CDR3 region is CASSNATEKFF. The CDR3 DNA sequence: TGTGCCAGCAGCAATGCCACGGAGAAGTTCTTC.

This clonotype has just a few counts. The chain links TRBV5-5 to TRBJ1-2, with D tentatively TRBD1 (6 bases). The CDR3 totals 13 residues. Trimming cost V 6 bases and J 2 bases, with 11 bases left between them. The germline V gene encodes CDR1 SGHKS and CDR2 YYEKEE (reference sequence). DNA for the CDR3: TGTGCCAGCACCCCGCAGGGGAACTATGGCTACACCTTC. Its translation is CASTPQGNYGYTF.